A selection of T cell receptor beta chains follows, all from one sample in a study of identical twins. Each CDR3 protein gets one entry after TCRdb re-called the 5' RACE reads with MiXCR. The sample includes about 1.7 million distinct CDR3 sequences, roughly a third seen only once; the top ten take around 0.25%. Material for sequencing was cord blood. The source is a newborn girl in good health. Each CDR3 is given with its conserved first and last residue. Fields, in order: clone size, V gene, J gene, CDR3 protein. The listing skips clone size in some rows; elsewhere it reads once, few, many or a size class.

.	TRBV5-1	TRBJ2-5	CASSHPSRSQETQYF
few	TRBV14	TRBJ2-3	CASSLIAGVADTQYF
few	TRBV6-1	TRBJ1-5	CASSDHRGWNQPQHF
.	TRBV25-1	TRBJ1-2	CASSDAGPTHYGYTF
.	TRBV20-1	TRBJ1-2	CSARDPGLNYGYTF
few	TRBV5-1	TRBJ2-5	CASSSRALLSQETQYF
.	TRBV6-1	TRBJ2-1	CASSPQDSSYNEQFF
few	TRBV28	TRBJ2-3	CASMAGRRVIVDTQYF
.	TRBV5-1	TRBJ1-6	CASSLGSGPLHF
.	TRBV12-3/TRBV12-4	TRBJ2-5	CASSFGGFETQYF
.	TRBV20-1	TRBJ2-1	CSARVLAGAEQFF
.	TRBV28	TRBJ2-3	CASSRTSSADTQYF
.	TRBV20-1	TRBJ2-3	CSADGLAGDSTDTQYF
few	TRBV4-2	TRBJ2-1	CASSHLRLAGSNEQFF
.	TRBV7-2	TRBJ2-3	CASSLLGIASYTDTQYF
few	TRBV5-1	TRBJ2-1	CASSFGGPFDEQFF
few	TRBV5-1	TRBJ2-1	CASSWRGPYNEQFF
few	TRBV2	TRBJ1-1	CASSGQGFGVVDTEAFF
.	TRBV20-1	TRBJ2-3	CSARTSLTDTQYF
few	TRBV3-1	TRBJ2-3	CASSQDDRGWTDTQYF
once	TRBV20-1	TRBJ1-1	CSARDPAGETTEAFF
.	TRBV4-2	TRBJ2-3	CASSQEKVSGGNTDTQYF
.	TRBV7-6	TRBJ2-7	CASSYLASEQYF
few	TRBV4-1	TRBJ1-6	CASSQADRTPLHF
many	TRBV4-2	TRBJ2-5	CASSQGREETQYF
few	TRBV28	TRBJ1-6	CASNHGGGGFGNSPLHF
.	TRBV5-5	.	CASNVQGGSYNEQYF
.	TRBV7-2	TRBJ2-7	CASSLRGLQAVPYEQYF
.	TRBV6-5	TRBJ2-1	CANSAHGGYNEQFF
.	TRBV20-1	TRBJ2-1	CSARMGMNEQFF
few	TRBV28	TRBJ2-5	CASSLAGGPLQETQYF
.	TRBV5-1	TRBJ2-2	CASSLGLTANTGELFF
.	TRBV27	TRBJ2-3	CASSSDRGRVITQYF
many	TRBV12-3/TRBV12-4	TRBJ2-4	CASSSAKNIQYF
many	TRBV20-1	TRBJ1-2	CSASDDYGYTF
.	TRBV12-3/TRBV12-4	TRBJ2-1	CASSFTGRAVDEQFF
few	TRBV6-1	TRBJ2-7	CASNKGVPYEQYF
many	TRBV21-1	TRBJ2-7	CASTQGGHGYEQYF
.	TRBV20-1	TRBJ2-1	CSASPSGRAIYNEQFF
few	TRBV12-3/TRBV12-4	TRBJ2-6	CASSSGRLAGPPGANVLTF
few	TRBV2	TRBJ2-4	CASSTGQGKNIQYF
many	TRBV12-5	TRBJ2-1	CASGLEGNEQFF
.	TRBV7-2	TRBJ2-3	CASSLARGNTQYF
few	TRBV10-3	TRBJ1-5	CAISETPGQGRSNQPQHF
.	TRBV27	TRBJ1-4	CASSSTYRGIWEKLFF
.	TRBV27	TRBJ2-2	CASSSPLQGGELFF
few	TRBV13	TRBJ2-7	CASSPLAGIPYEQYF
.	TRBV29-1	TRBJ2-7	CSVEPLAGGPYEQYF
.	TRBV2	TRBJ2-5	CAREAHNEQYF
.	TRBV7-7	TRBJ2-1	CASSLMHSEARQFF
.	TRBV12-3/TRBV12-4	TRBJ2-5	CASQGQRLAGRWETQYF
many	TRBV24-1	TRBJ2-3	CATSDLRVMGDTQYF
few	TRBV20-1	TRBJ1-6	CSAPAWGPRSPLHF
few	TRBV18	TRBJ2-7	CASSPSASPYEQYF
.	TRBV11-2	TRBJ2-7	CASSSFTGVSYEQYF
.	TRBV10-3	TRBJ1-5	CAISGGGGYSNQPQHF
few	TRBV3-1	TRBJ2-1	CASRKGGGYNEQFF
.	TRBV28	TRBJ2-3	CASSLAGGPSRTQYF
few	TRBV12-3/TRBV12-4	TRBJ1-2	CASTMTGANYGYTF
.	TRBV24-1	TRBJ2-2	CATSGQGATGELFF